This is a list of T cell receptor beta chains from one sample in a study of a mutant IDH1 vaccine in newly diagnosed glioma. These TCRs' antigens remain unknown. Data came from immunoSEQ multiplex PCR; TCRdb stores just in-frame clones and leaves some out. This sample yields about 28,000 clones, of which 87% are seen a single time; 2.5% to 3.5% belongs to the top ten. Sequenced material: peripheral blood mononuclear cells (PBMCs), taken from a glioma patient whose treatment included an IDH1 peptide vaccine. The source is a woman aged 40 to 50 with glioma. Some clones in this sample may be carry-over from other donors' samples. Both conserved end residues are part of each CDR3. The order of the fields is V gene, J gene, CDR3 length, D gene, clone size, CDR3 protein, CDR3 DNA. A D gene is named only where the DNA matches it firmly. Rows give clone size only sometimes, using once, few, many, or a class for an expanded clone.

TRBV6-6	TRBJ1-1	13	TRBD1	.	CASRNRGGTEAFF	TGTGCCAGCAGGAACAGGGGAGGGACTGAAGCTTTCTTT
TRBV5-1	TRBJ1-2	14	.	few	CASSLAAENYGYTF	TGCGCCAGCAGCTTGGCGGCAGAGAACTATGGCTACACCTTC
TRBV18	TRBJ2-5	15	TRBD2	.	CASSPQGTSGETQYF	TGTGCCAGCTCACCCCAAGGGACTAGTGGAGAGACCCAGTACTTC
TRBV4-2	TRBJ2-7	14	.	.	CASSQGGQSYEQYF	TGTGCCAGCAGCCAAGGGGGGCAGTCCTACGAGCAGTACTTC
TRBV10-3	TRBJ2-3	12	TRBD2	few	CAASGSTDTQYF	TGTGCGGCTAGCGGGAGCACAGATACGCAGTATTTT
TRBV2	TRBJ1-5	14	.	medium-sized	CASSEQGVNQPQHF	TGTGCCAGCAGTGAACAGGGTGTGAATCAGCCCCAGCATTTT
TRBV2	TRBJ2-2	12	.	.	CASSSSSGELFF	TGTGCCAGCAGCTCTAGCTCCGGGGAGCTGTTTTTT
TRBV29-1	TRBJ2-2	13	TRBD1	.	CSVSLQGTGELFF	TGCAGCGTTTCCTTACAGGGGACCGGGGAGCTGTTTTTT
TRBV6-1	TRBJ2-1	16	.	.	CASSDLRGGSYNEQFF	TGTGCCAGCAGTGATTTGAGGGGGGGCTCGTACAATGAGCAGTTCTTC
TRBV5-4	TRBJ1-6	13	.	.	CASSLAAGSPLHF	TGTGCCAGCAGCTTGGCCGCGGGTTCACCCCTCCACTTT
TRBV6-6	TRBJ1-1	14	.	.	CASSYAARNTEAFF	TGTGCCAGCAGTTACGCAGCGAGGAACACTGAAGCTTTCTTT
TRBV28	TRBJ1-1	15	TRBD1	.	CASSARRTGNTEAFF	TGTGCCAGCAGCGCCCGGCGGACAGGTAACACTGAAGCTTTCTTT
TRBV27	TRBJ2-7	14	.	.	CASSLYSPGYEQYF	TGTGCCAGCAGTTTATACTCCCCCGGCTACGAGCAGTACTTC
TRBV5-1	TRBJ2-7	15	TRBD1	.	CASSLAGQGTYEQYF	TGCGCCAGCAGCTTGGCTGGACAGGGGACCTACGAGCAGTACTTC
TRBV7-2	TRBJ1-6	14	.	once	CASSLVANNSPLHF	TGTGCCAGCAGCTTAGTGGCCAATAATTCACCCCTCCACTTT
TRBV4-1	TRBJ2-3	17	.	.	CASSQRGLAGRTDTQYF	TGCGCCAGCAGCCAAAGGGGGCTAGCGGGTCGCACAGATACGCAGTATTTT
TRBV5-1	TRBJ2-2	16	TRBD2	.	CASRSSGGKETGELFF	TGCGCCAGCAGATCTAGCGGGGGGAAGGAGACCGGGGAGCTGTTTTTT
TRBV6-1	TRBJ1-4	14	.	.	CASRAGTLNEKLFF	TGTGCCAGCAGGGCCGGGACGCTTAATGAAAAACTGTTTTTT
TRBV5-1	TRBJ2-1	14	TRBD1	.	CASSLAGQGREQFF	TGCGCCAGCAGCTTGGCAGGACAGGGGCGCGAGCAGTTCTTC
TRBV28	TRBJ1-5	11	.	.	CASSGGQPQHF	TGTGCCAGCTCGGGTGGTCAGCCCCAGCATTTT
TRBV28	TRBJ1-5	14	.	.	CASSRGTGDQPQHF	TGTGCCAGCTCCCGGGGAACAGGAGATCAGCCCCAGCATTTT
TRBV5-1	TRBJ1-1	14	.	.	CASKAATQNTEAFF	TGCGCCAGCAAAGCGGCGACACAGAACACTGAAGCTTTCTTT
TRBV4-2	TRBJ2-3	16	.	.	CASNNVGSGFTDTQYF	TGTGCCAGCAACAACGTTGGTAGCGGCTTCACAGATACGCAGTATTTT
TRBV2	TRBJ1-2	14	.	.	CASRELRSNYGYTF	TGTGCCAGCAGGGAGCTAAGATCTAACTATGGCTACACCTTC
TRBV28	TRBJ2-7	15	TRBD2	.	CASSSPSGRAYEQYF	TGTGCCAGCAGCTCACCTAGCGGGAGGGCCTACGAGCAGTACTTC
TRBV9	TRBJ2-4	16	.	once	CASSQTPGHTKNIQYF	TGTGCCAGCAGCCAAACCCCGGGACATACCAAAAACATTCAGTACTTC
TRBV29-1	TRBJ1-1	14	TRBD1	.	CSAGQVQRKTEAFF	TGCAGCGCTGGACAGGTCCAGAGGAAGACTGAAGCTTTCTTT
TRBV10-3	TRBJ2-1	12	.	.	CAISEHRAEQFF	TGTGCCATCAGTGAGCACAGGGCTGAGCAGTTCTTC
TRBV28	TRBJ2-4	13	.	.	CASSWQGLEFLDF	TGTGCCAGCAGTTGGCAGGGTTTAGAGTTCTTGGATTTC
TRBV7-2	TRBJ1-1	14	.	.	CASSNTGFGTEAFF	TGTGCCAGCAGTAATACAGGGTTCGGGACTGAAGCTTTCTTT
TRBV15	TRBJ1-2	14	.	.	CATSSGPDNYGYTF	TGTGCCACCAGCAGCGGACCGGATAACTATGGCTACACCTTC
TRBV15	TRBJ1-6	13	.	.	CATSRDPGESLHF	TGTGCCACCAGCAGAGATCCGGGTGAATCCCTCCACTTT
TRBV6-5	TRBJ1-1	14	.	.	CASSLRARGTEAFF	TGTGCCAGCAGCTTGCGGGCCCGCGGCACTGAAGCTTTCTTT
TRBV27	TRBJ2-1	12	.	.	CASRNSPAAQFF	TGTGCCAGCAGAAACTCCCCCGCGGCGCAGTTCTTC
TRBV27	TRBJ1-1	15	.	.	CASSLSSAGRTEAFF	TGTGCCAGCAGTTTATCCTCTGCGGGGCGAACTGAAGCTTTCTTT
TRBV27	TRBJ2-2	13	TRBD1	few	CASSPGTAGELFF	TGTGCCAGCAGTCCCGGGACAGCCGGGGAGCTGTTTTTT
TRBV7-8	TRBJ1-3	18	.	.	CASSLEYGMIGFGNTIYF	TGTGCCAGCAGCTTAGAATATGGGATGATAGGATTTGGAAACACCATATATTTT
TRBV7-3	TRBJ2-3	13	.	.	CASSPRYTDTQYF	TGTGCCAGCAGCCCCCGTTACACAGATACGCAGTATTTT
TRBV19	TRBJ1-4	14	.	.	CASTAVRRNEKLFF	TGTGCCAGTACCGCAGTCAGGCGGAATGAAAAACTGTTTTTT
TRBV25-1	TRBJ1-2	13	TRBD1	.	CASSAQGAYGYTF	TGTGCCAGCAGTGCTCAGGGGGCCTATGGCTACACCTTC
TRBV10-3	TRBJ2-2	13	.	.	CAISEFRAGELFF	TGTGCCATCAGTGAGTTTCGGGCCGGGGAGCTGTTTTTT
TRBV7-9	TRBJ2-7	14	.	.	CASSLLASSYEQYF	TGTGCCAGCAGCTTACTAGCAAGCTCCTACGAGCAGTACTTC